The 25 T cell receptor beta chains given below trace back to one sample, sequenced in a study of blood T cell repertoires in COVID-19 (TCRdb year 2020). The library was obtained by the immunoSEQ multiplex PCR assay. In TCRdb, the immuneACCESS table is reduced to in-frame sequences with V and J assigned. These tables do not hold every clone; where another copy was compared, an unresolved V gene accounts for under half, and the others remain unexplained. The sample table holds about 390,000 clones, of which about 86% were seen once. The ten largest clones capture approximately 9.3% of the sample. The sequenced material came from PBMCs or T cells enriched from blood (not recorded which). The receptors originated from a woman between 50 and 59 years old who had recovered from COVID-19.

The rearrangement links TRBV19 to TRBJ2-1, with D unclear. The germline V and J ends were trimmed by 5 bases and 4 bases, with 15 bases remaining between them. Germline CDR1 is LNHDA and CDR2 is SQIVND (reference sequence). The CDR3 has 15 residues. CDR3 nucleotides: TGTGCCAGTAGTTCTAACCTTACCCCTTACAATGAGCAGTTCTTC. Protein product: CASSSNLTPYNEQFF.

V and J are TRBV7-2 and TRBJ2-1; 11 positions match TRBD2. The germline CDR1 and CDR2 sequences are SGHTA and FQGNSA. Trimming cost V 5 bases and J 6 bases; bases outside gene matches: 15. This CDR3 is built from 18 residues. The CDR3 DNA sequence: TGTGCCAGCAGCCCACAAGGGATACTAGCGGGGGCCCTCAATGAGCAGTTCTTC. Its translation: CASSPQGILAGALNEQFF.

V is TRBV5-8 and J is TRBJ1-2; no clear D gene. The CDR3 is 14 residues long. Germline loops: CDR1 SGHTS, CDR2 YDEGEE. Trimming took off 0 bases at V and 4 bases at J, with 10 bases between the two ends. The CDR3 DNA follows: TGTGCCAGCAGCTTGGAAGGCGGAAGCTATGGCTACACCTTC. Translation gives CASSLEGGSYGYTF.

V and J are TRBV30 and TRBJ2-3; 7 bases align to TRBD2. The J segment lost 0 bases and the V segment lost 4 bases, leaving 10 bases of the junction unmatched. Per the germline V gene, CDR1 is GTSNPN and CDR2 is SVGIG (reference sequence). The CDR3 loop spans 16 amino acids. CDR3 loop: CAWTLSGGPSTDTQYF. For the CDR3, the DNA is TGTGCCTGGACCCTATCGGGAGGTCCTAGCACAGATACGCAGTATTTT.

V usage is TRBV4-2 and J usage is TRBJ1-2; D may be TRBD1 (5 bases). Germline loops: CDR1 LGHNA, CDR2 YNFKEQ. There are 16 residues in the CDR3. V was pared by 5 bases and J by 3 bases, with 19 bases between. In nucleotides, the CDR3 is TGTGCCAGCAGCTTAAGGGGATCAGGGTCGGACTATGGCTACACCTTC. Translating gives CASSLRGSGSDYGYTF.

V gene TRBV7-6 combines with J gene TRBJ2-7; 9 bases align to TRBD2. This CDR3 contains 16 residues. The V gene end was trimmed by 7 bases and the J gene end by 5 bases; junction bases not matched to a gene: 15. Germline V CDR1 and CDR2: SGHVS, FNYEAQ. The CDR3 region has the DNA TGTGCCAGCAACGATCCCCGAGGCGGGGGGGCCGACGAGCAGTACTTC. It encodes CASNDPRGGGADEQYF.

The chain combines TRBV24-1 with TRBJ2-3; possibly TRBD2 for D (6 bases). Trimming took off 4 bases at V and 6 bases at J, with 19 bases between the two ends. This CDR3 is 16 amino acids long. Germline V lookup: CDR1 KGHDR, CDR2 SFDVKD. CDR3 bases: TGTGCCACCAGTGACGCGACTAGTCGTGAAGGTGATACGCAGTATTTT. Translation: CATSDATSREGDTQYF.

J is TRBJ2-1 and V is TRBV7-2; 7 bases agree with TRBD2. Trimming at V came to 5 bases and at J to 10 bases, leaving 14 bases not matched to a gene. Germline CDR1 reads SGHTA; CDR2 reads FQGNSA. CDR3 length equals 15 residues. CDR3 amino acids: CASSREYGGGGEQFF. DNA of the CDR3: TGTGCCAGCAGCCGTGAGTACGGCGGGGGTGGCGAGCAGTTCTTC.

The genes are TRBV11-2 and TRBJ2-1; 8 nucleotides line up with TRBD2. Trimming removed 5 bases from V and 1 base from J; junction bases left unmatched: 7. CDR3 length equals 16 residues. The V gene's germline CDR1 is SGHAT and CDR2 FQNNGV. DNA for the CDR3: TGTGCCAGCAGCGTTTTAGCGGGGCTATCCTACAATGAGCAGTTCTTC. Translation: CASSVLAGLSYNEQFF.

The chain recombines TRBV5-1 with TRBJ1-3, with 9 bases identical to TRBD1. Germline CDR1 and CDR2: SGHRS and YFSETQ. After removal of 2 bases from V and 3 bases from J, the junction contained 3 bases not matched to a gene. The CDR3 totals 15 residues. CDR3 sequence reads: CASSLGTGLGNTIYF. Written as DNA, the CDR3 is TGCGCCAGCAGCTTAGGGACAGGGCTTGGAAACACCATATATTTT. Filled out from reference TRBV5-1 and TRBJ1-3, the complete variable domain reads KAGVTQTPRYLIKTRGQQVTLSCSPISGHRSVSWYQQTPGQGLQFLFEYFSETQRNKGNFPGRFSGRQFSNSRSEMNVSTLELGDSALYLCASSLGTGLGNTIYFGEGSWLTVV.

The chain recombines TRBV6-6 with TRBJ1-1; D is uncertain. V was trimmed by 5 bases and J by 2 bases, leaving 9 bases between them. Germline V CDR1 and CDR2: MNHNY, SVGAGI (reference sequence). The CDR3 has 13 residues. The CDR3: CASSDIRNTEAFF. CDR3 bases: TGTGCCAGCAGTGACATCCGCAACACTGAAGCTTTCTTT.

Comments on this clone: The junction departs from the called germline gene at one end, perhaps through a read error. The J gene is TRBJ2-1, the V gene TRBV7-7, with a weak D call TRBD2 (6 bases). CDR3 length: 12 residues. CDR1 and CDR2 from the germline V gene are SSHAT and FNYEAQ (reference sequence). This CDR3 is CASSQTRGEQFF. In DNA form, the CDR3 reads TGTGCTAGCAGCCAGACTAGGGGCGAGCAGTTCTTC.

The chain employs TRBV4-1 and TRBJ1-6; 9 nucleotides agree with TRBD1. CDR3 length equals 13 residues. V was pared by 6 bases and J by 7 bases, with 1 base of the junction left unmatched. Germline assignment: CDR1 MGHRA and CDR2 YSYEKL. The CDR3 DNA sequence: TGCGCCAGCAGACAGGGGGCGAATTCACCCCTCCACTTT. Amino acids: CASRQGANSPLHF.

The chain links TRBV12-3 or TRBV12-4 to TRBJ2-1; D ambiguous. The CDR3 is made up of 13 amino acids. The V end was cut by 7 bases, the J end by 9 bases, with 16 bases between. The CDR3 spells CASIDQNTGEQFF. The CDR3 nucleotides are TGTGCCAGCATAGACCAGAACACGGGTGAGCAGTTCTTC.

The rearrangement uses TRBV12-3 or TRBV12-4 and TRBJ1-2; D gene unclear. The CDR3 is 13 amino acids. Trimming stripped 3 bases from V and 4 bases from J, with 9 bases between. The CDR3 DNA follows: TGTGCCAGCAGTTTCGAGGCTTCCTATGGCTACACCTTC. The encoded protein is CASSFEASYGYTF.

This chain joins TRBV29-1 and TRBJ2-5; 8 bases match TRBD1. J was trimmed by 5 bases and V by 4 bases; bases with no gene match: 12. The CDR3 length is 15 residues. CDR1 is SQVTM and CDR2 is ANQGSEA in the germline V gene. The CDR3 DNA reads TGCAGCGTTGGGGCAGGGGGCGATTGGAGGGAGACCCAGTACTTC. It yields the protein CSVGAGGDWRETQYF.

J is TRBJ1-5 and V is TRBV6-2 or TRBV6-3; D gene uncertain. Per germline, CDR1 MNHEY and CDR2 SVGEGT. The ends were cut back, 2 bases at V and 4 bases at J, with 12 bases in the middle. This CDR3 has 15 amino acids. CDR3 coding DNA: TGTGCCAGCAGTTACCTAGCAGGCCAAAATCAGCCCCAGCATTTT. Its protein product is CASSYLAGQNQPQHF.

This clone has just a few counts. CDR3 in amino acids: CASSYVPGHFEAFF. The CDR3 DNA is TGTGCCAGTAGTTACGTCCCGGGACACTTTGAAGCTTTCTTT. The chain joins TRBV19 to TRBJ1-1, with D perhaps TRBD1 (6 bases). CDR3 length: 14 amino acids. Germline loops: CDR1 LNHDA, CDR2 SQIVND (reference sequence). V was cut by 5 bases and J by 7 bases, with 17 bases left in between.

This chain joins TRBV19 and TRBJ1-1, with D perhaps matching TRBD1 (5 bases). The germline gives CDR1 LNHDA, CDR2 SQIVND (reference sequence). There are 13 residues in the CDR3. Deletions cut 7 bases from V and 4 bases from J, with 13 bases between. CDR3 sequence reads: CASKHPGGTEAFF. For the CDR3, the DNA is TGTGCCAGTAAACACCCGGGGGGCACTGAAGCTTTCTTT.

In this sample, this clone turned up once. The rearrangement joins TRBV30 to TRBJ1-1; 12 bases agree with TRBD1. The V and J ends lost 2 bases and 10 bases, in that order; junction bases with no gene match: 8. Germline CDR1 is GTSNPN and CDR2 is SVGIG (reference sequence). This CDR3 spans 14 amino acids. The CDR3 DNA sequence: TGTGCCTGGAGTACCGGGACAGGGGGCACAGGAGCTTTCTTT. Its translation is CAWSTGTGGTGAFF.

Only a few counts were recorded for this clone. CDR3 in amino acids: CASAQGVGTEAFF. In nucleotides, the CDR3 is TGTGCCAGCGCACAGGGGGTTGGCACTGAAGCTTTCTTT. The chain carries TRBV19 and TRBJ1-1, with 8 bases identical to TRBD1. Trimming at V came to 9 bases and at J to 4 bases, leaving 7 bases not matched to a gene. CDR1 and CDR2 (germline): LNHDA, SQIVND (reference sequence). This CDR3 comprises 13 residues.

The chain couples TRBV19 to TRBJ1-4, with D hard to call. Germline loops: CDR1 LNHDA, CDR2 SQIVND (reference sequence). CDR3 length: 15 amino acids. V dropped 4 bases and J dropped 8 bases, with 17 bases sitting between them. The CDR3 spells CASSTVLPREEKLFF. CDR3 nucleotides: TGTGCCAGTAGTACCGTACTTCCACGGGAGGAAAAACTGTTTTTT.

The chain is built from TRBV7-8 and TRBJ1-2, with D tentatively TRBD1 (5 bases). Germline V gene lookup returns CDR1 SGHVS and CDR2 FQNEAQ. V shed 8 bases and J shed 5 bases, with 15 bases lying between them. The CDR3 extends over 13 amino acids. The CDR3 DNA follows: TGTGCCAGCCTATCAGGGAATCGGTATGGCTACACCTTC. Protein: CASLSGNRYGYTF. The whole variable domain, filled in from reference TRBV7-8 and TRBJ1-2, reads GAGVSQSPRYKVAKRGQDVALRCDPISGHVSLFWYQQALGQGPEFLTYFQNEAQLDKSGLPSDRFFAERPEGSVSTLKIQRTQQEDSAVYLCASLSGNRYGYTFGSGTRLTVV.

V and J are TRBV28 and TRBJ1-5, with D maybe TRBD1 (5 bases). CDR1 and CDR2 from the germline V gene are MDHEN and SYDVKM. CDR3 length: 17 residues. The V end lost 6 bases, the J end lost 7 bases, and 25 bases lay between the germline ends. The CDR3 spells CASRPRRGIVYDQPQHF. CDR3 coding DNA: TGTGCCAGCAGACCTCGAAGGGGTATCGTTTATGACCAGCCCCAGCATTTT.

V gene TRBV9 combines with J gene TRBJ2-7, with TRBD2 matching 13 bases. Trimming removed 4 bases from V and 9 bases from J; junction bases left unmatched: 10. The CDR3 is made up of 15 amino acids. Germline CDR1 is SGDLS and CDR2 is YYNGEE. The CDR3 region is CASSTGTSGDVWQYF. Written as DNA, the CDR3 is TGTGCCAGCAGCACCGGGACTAGCGGGGATGTCTGGCAGTACTTC.